The entry that follows covers one T cell receptor beta chain sequence. The CDR3 runs 14 residues. With 0 bases removed from V and 1 base from J, the gap between germline ends came to 7 bases. Germline CDR1 SGHRS, CDR2 YFSETQ. Authors' methods: Estimated nucleated cell counts came from reference gene primer amplification. Profiled with immunoSEQ multiplex PCR; TCRdb holds only in-frame clones, not every one. V and J calls plus clone size are reproduced from that table; the DNA served to infer D and trimming. The table lists 65,000 or so clones, 80% to 90% of them singletons, with more than 13% in the top ten. The data belong to a study of blood T cell repertoires in COVID-19. On the study more broadly: Sites across the United States, Italy and Spain contributed samples from acute and convalescent COVID-19.

This TCR came from a man older than 75 with acute or convalescent COVID-19. Sequencing input: peripheral blood. V usage is TRBV5-1 and J usage is TRBJ1-1; maybe TRBD1 (6 bases). The CDR3 loop is CASSLAQGNTEAFF. For the CDR3, the DNA is TGCGCCAGCAGCTTGGCACAGGGGAACACTGAAGCTTTCTTT.